This TCR beta chain was sequenced for a study of blood T cell repertoires in COVID-19. Per the germline V gene, CDR1 is PRHDT and CDR2 is FYEKMQ (reference sequence). The CDR3 is 17 residues long. V trimming: 7 bases; J trimming: 8 bases; junction bases outside the gene matches: 15. This clone has only one observation. In the authors' workflow: Amplifying reference gene primers gave estimates of nucleated cell counts. Sequencing was performed with immunoSEQ multiplex PCR; in TCRdb, only in-frame clones are kept and a portion is missing. The V and J calls and clone size come from that table; D and trimming were worked out from the DNA. This table holds 150,000 to 200,000 clones, about 80% found once.

The chain carries TRBV13 and TRBJ2-1; 12 bases align to TRBD1. This TCR came from an older woman with COVID-19, enrolled during active disease. Sequencing was carried out using peripheral blood. DNA for the CDR3: TGTGCCAGCAACCGCCCGGGGTGGGGACAGGGGGCCGATGAGCAGTTCTTC. Its protein product is CASNRPGWGQGADEQFF.